This passage covers 17 T cell receptor beta chains from one sample sequenced in a study of naive and memory T cell subsets. A UMI-containing oligonucleotide was joined by 3' ligation to the TCR cDNA template. Ligated cDNA underwent four rounds of PCR with nested alpha and beta constant region primers and SP2. TCRdb re-called the 5' RACE reads with MiXCR, one entry per CDR3 protein. This sample yields 55,000 to 70,000 distinct CDR3 sequences, of which under 10% are seen a single time; roughly 8.9% belongs to the top ten. These receptors were collected from a female donor in good health.

This clonotype was detected ten times or more. V gene TRBV10-3 combines with J gene TRBJ1-3; D call uncertain. This CDR3 contains 12 residues. V lost 3 bases and J 3 bases, leaving 3 bases between the germline ends. Per the germline V gene, CDR1 is ENHRY and CDR2 is SYGVKD. The CDR3 here is CAISESGNTIYF. Here the CDR3 DNA reads TGTGCCATCAGTGAAAGTGGAAACACCATATATTTT.

The chain couples TRBV5-6 to TRBJ2-3; 9 nucleotides line up with TRBD2. CDR1 and CDR2 (germline): SGHDT, YYEEEE. The CDR3 length is 16 residues. The ends lost 2 bases at V and 2 bases at J; junction bases unmatched: 6. CDR3 residues: CASSFASSGVTDTQYF. The CDR3 DNA sequence: TGTGCCAGCAGCTTTGCATCTAGCGGGGTCACAGATACGCAGTATTTT.

This clonotype was detected ten times or more. V is TRBV19 and J is TRBJ1-2; 7 bases agree with TRBD1. Trimming took 7 bases from V and 5 from J; bases not matched to a gene: 19. The CDR3 has 17 amino acids. Per the germline V gene, CDR1 is LNHDA and CDR2 is SQIVND (reference sequence). CDR3 in amino acids: CASKSWTGPSMTYGYTF. CDR3 sequence (DNA): TGTGCCAGTAAGTCCTGGACAGGTCCATCCATGACATATGGCTACACCTTC.

Turning to this clonotype: An end of the junction does not agree with germline; a read error may underlie this. This chain links TRBV5-1 with TRBJ1-5; possibly TRBD1 for D (6 bases). The CDR3 is 13 amino acids. Germline-derived CDR1 and CDR2 are SGHRS and YFSETQ. The CDR3 DNA is TGCGCCAGCAGCTTCGACAGGAATCAGTCCCAGCATTTT. Residues: CASSFDRNQSQHF.

This clonotype was observed at least ten times. The rearrangement joins TRBV7-2 to TRBJ1-1; 9 bases are a match to TRBD1. The germline CDR1 and CDR2 sequences are SGHTA and FQGNSA. The junction had 5 bases not matched to a gene; V was cut back by 2 bases and J by 4 bases. The length of the CDR3 is 15 residues. The CDR3 is CASSLFRQGVTEAFF. CDR3 sequence (DNA): TGTGCCAGCAGCTTATTCCGACAGGGGGTCACTGAAGCTTTCTTT. The full variable domain, with the rest looked up from reference TRBV7-2 and TRBJ1-1, is GAGVSQSPSNKVTEKGKDVELRCDPISGHTALYWYRQSLGQGLEFLIYFQGNSAPDKSGLPSDRFSAERTGGSVSTLTIQRTQQEDSAVYLCASSLFRQGVTEAFFGQGTRLTVV.

This clonotype was recorded at least ten times. The V call is TRBV15, the J call TRBJ2-1; the match to TRBD2 covers 13 bases. J lost 0 bases, V lost 0 bases, and 8 bases had no gene match. Looked up from germline, CDR1 is LNHNV and CDR2 is YYDKDF (reference sequence). This CDR3 is 20 amino acids long. The CDR3 nucleotides are TGTGCCACCAGCAGAGATCTACTAGCGGGGGGGTCTAGCTCCTACAATGAGCAGTTCTTC. Encoded protein: CATSRDLLAGGSSSYNEQFF.

This clonotype was found many times. The chain joins TRBV21-1 to TRBJ1-1. TRBV21-1 counts as a pseudogene. CDR3 length: 14 amino acids. CDR3 DNA: TGTGCCAGCACCGAGGAGGGGCTGAACACTGAAGCTTTCTTT. Translated: CASTEEGLNTEAFF.

The chain employs TRBV29-1 and TRBJ2-7; D remains ambiguous. The V end was cut by 6 bases, the J end by 3 bases, with 9 bases between. The CDR3 runs 11 residues. CDR1 is SQVTM and CDR2 is ANQGSEA in the germline V gene. The chain's CDR3 is CSVRWYYEQYF. For the CDR3, the DNA is TGCAGCGTCCGGTGGTACTACGAGCAGTACTTC.

This clonotype was seen a handful of times. This chain's CDR3 is CASKGGIDTQYF. CDR3 coding DNA: TGTGCCTCAAAGGGTGGGATCGATACGCAGTATTTT. The V and J genes are TRBV28 and TRBJ2-3; unclear D gene. CDR1 is MDHEN, CDR2 SYDVKM, per germline. There are 12 residues in the CDR3. V was pared by 11 bases and J by 6 bases, with 15 bases between. Using reference TRBV28 and TRBJ2-3 for the parts outside the CDR3, the full variable domain is DVKVTQSSRYLVKRTGEKVFLECVQDMDHENMFWYRQDPGLGLRLIYFSYDVKMKEKGDIPEGYSVSREKKERFSLILESASTNQTSMYLCASKGGIDTQYFGPGTRLTVL.

The V and J genes are TRBV9 and TRBJ2-6, with 9 bases fitting TRBD1. The CDR3 totals 18 residues. Trimming at V came to 6 bases and at J to 0 bases, leaving 10 bases not matched to a gene. Germline V gene lookup returns CDR1 SGDLS and CDR2 YYNGEE. The CDR3 DNA reads TGTGCCAGCAACGTTGGACAGGGGCCCCTCTCTGGGGCCAACGTCCTGACTTTC. As protein: CASNVGQGPLSGANVLTF.

A note on this clonotype: A much more abundant neighbour one base away suggests this may be a read error. This chain joins TRBV6-5 and TRBJ1-2; D ambiguous. CDR1 and CDR2 (germline): MNHEY, SVGAGI. The CDR3 totals 13 residues. For the CDR3, the DNA is TGTGCCAGCAGTCCAGGAGTTGTGAATGGCGACACCTTC. The encoded protein is CASSPGVVNGDTF.

This clonotype was found many times. The chain recombines TRBV4-3 with TRBJ1-4; the D is unclear. V was trimmed by 1 base and J by 3 bases, leaving 9 bases between them. The germline V gene encodes CDR1 LGHNA and CDR2 YSLEER. The CDR3 loop spans 15 amino acids. The chain's CDR3 is CASSQGDRSNEKLFF. Here the CDR3 DNA reads TGCGCCAGCAGCCAAGGCGATAGATCTAATGAAAAACTGTTTTTT.

This clonotype was counted many times. This chain links TRBV19 with TRBJ2-2; 7 nucleotides agree with TRBD1. Germline V gene data show CDR1 as LNHDA and CDR2 as SQIVND (reference sequence). V trimming: 8 bases; J trimming: 4 bases; junction bases outside the gene matches: 10. This CDR3 is 15 amino acids long. CDR3 region: CASLPRGLLTGELFF. In DNA, the CDR3 is TGTGCCAGTCTACCGAGGGGGCTACTCACCGGGGAGCTGTTTTTT.

This clonotype was detected many times. The chain carries TRBV7-2 and TRBJ1-1; D is possibly TRBD1 (6 bases). There are 14 residues in the CDR3. The V end lost 5 bases, the J end lost 1 base, and 11 bases lay between the germline ends. Per the germline V gene, CDR1 is SGHTA and CDR2 is FQGNSA. CDR3 amino acids: CASSMSRGNTEAFF. The CDR3 DNA sequence: TGTGCCAGCAGCATGAGCAGGGGGAACACTGAAGCTTTCTTT.

This clonotype was detected ten times or more. The chain links TRBV6-2 or TRBV6-3 to TRBJ2-3, with TRBD2 identical over 8 bases. Germline loops: CDR1 MNHEY, CDR2 SVGEGT. The CDR3 is 17 amino acids. V lost 2 bases and J lost 2; bases outside the gene matches: 9. The CDR3 loop is CASSYRRGLDFTDTQYF. For the CDR3, the DNA is TGTGCCAGCAGTTACAGGAGGGGACTAGATTTCACAGATACGCAGTATTTT.

The chain carries TRBV28 and TRBJ2-7; possible D gene TRBD2, 5 bases. CDR1 MDHEN and CDR2 SYDVKM come from the germline V gene. V gave up 8 bases and J gave up 0 bases, with 17 bases separating them. The CDR3 extends over 15 amino acids. In DNA form, the CDR3 reads TGTGCCAGCCGAACTCCGCGGGCCAGCTCCTACGAGCAGTACTTC. Encoded protein: CASRTPRASSYEQYF.

V gene TRBV6-2 or TRBV6-3 combines with J gene TRBJ2-7; TRBD2 agrees at 11 bases. V lost 7 bases to trimming and J lost 2 bases; unmatched junction nucleotides: 4. Germline CDR1 MNHEY, CDR2 SVGEGT. The CDR3 length is 14 residues. CDR3 bases: TGTGCCAGCACCTTGACTAGCGGGGCCTACGAGCAGTACTTC. Encoded protein: CASTLTSGAYEQYF.